Shown below are 16 T cell receptor beta chains from a single sample sequenced in a study of T-cell memory formation after mild COVID-19 (dated by TCRdb to about 2021). The library relied on 5' RACE. The instrument given in TCRdb is Illumina NovaSeq 6000. TCRdb took the public reads, trimmed them with fastp at Q25, ran MiXCR for clone calling and kept in-frame beta chains. Identical CDR3 protein sequences are pooled into one entry, listed with their most common genes and DNA. This sample lists 200,000 or so distinct CDR3 sequences; around 20% were detected once. In total, the top ten clones hold 2% to 2.5% of the sample. Input material: PBMCs or a T cell subset sorted from them (not recorded which). These TCRs come from an adult woman who had mild COVID-19 (a few samples of this study predate the infection). The sample titles of this study are shuffled in the database, so cell type and time point are left out; the donor was told from shared clones.

The chain is built from TRBV29-1 and TRBJ1-2; 7 positions agree with TRBD1. Germline V gene data show CDR1 as SQVTM and CDR2 as ANQGSEA. CDR3 length equals 13 residues. J was trimmed by 5 bases and V by 1 base; bases with no gene match: 4. Here the CDR3 DNA reads TGCAGCGTTGAAGCGCCGACAGGGTATGGCTACACCTTC. Protein sequence: CSVEAPTGYGYTF.

The table lists this clonotype with a few counts. J is TRBJ1-2 and V is TRBV6-5; TRBD1 aligns across 7 bases. This CDR3 comprises 14 residues. The V and J ends lost 2 bases and 4 bases, in that order; junction bases with no gene match: 4. Germline V gene sequence: CDR1 MNHEY, CDR2 SVGAGI. CDR3 DNA sequence: TGTGCCAGCAGTTACAACAGGGGAGGCTATGGCTACACCTTC. This codes for CASSYNRGGYGYTF.

The chain couples TRBV6-5 to TRBJ1-6; 7 nucleotides match TRBD1. The CDR3 totals 15 residues. Germline CDR1 is MNHEY and CDR2 is SVGAGI. Trimming took 5 bases from V and 7 from J; bases not matched to a gene: 8. CDR3: CASSTPGGENSPLHF. The CDR3 nucleotides are TGTGCCAGCAGTACCCCAGGGGGTGAAAATTCACCCCTCCACTTT.

There are a few counts of this clonotype. The V and J genes are TRBV5-1 and TRBJ2-2, with D perhaps TRBD2 (5 bases). Germline CDR1 is SGHRS and CDR2 is YFSETQ. V was shortened by 0 bases and J by 3 bases, with 9 bases between the two germline ends. The CDR3 is 15 residues long. The CDR3 bases are TGCGCCAGCAGCTTGGAAGGGAGCGACACCGGGGAGCTGTTTTTT. Translated: CASSLEGSDTGELFF.

The table lists this clonotype with a few counts. The chain recombines TRBV4-1 with TRBJ2-5, with no clear D. The V and J ends lost 0 bases and 5 bases respectively, with 13 bases between them. The germline V gene has CDR1 MGHRA and CDR2 YSYEKL. CDR3 length: 15 amino acids. This CDR3 is CASSQDRNQWETQYF. In DNA form, the CDR3 reads TGCGCCAGCAGCCAAGATCGGAACCAATGGGAGACCCAGTACTTC.

The chain recombines TRBV5-1 with TRBJ1-2; no clear D gene. Per the germline V gene, CDR1 is SGHRS and CDR2 is YFSETQ. V shed 3 bases and J shed 4 bases, with 13 bases lying between them. The CDR3 spans 14 residues. This CDR3 is CASSSDRETYGYTF. Written as DNA, the CDR3 is TGCGCCAGCAGCTCGGACCGAGAGACCTATGGCTACACCTTC.

V is TRBV3-1 and J is TRBJ1-1; D unclear. The CDR3 extends over 14 amino acids. The germline V gene encodes CDR1 LGHDT and CDR2 YNNKEL (reference sequence). Trimming cost V 1 base and J 1 base, with 7 bases left between them. The CDR3: CASSQGRANTEAFF. In DNA, the CDR3 is TGTGCCAGCAGCCAAGGACGTGCGAACACTGAAGCTTTCTTT.

The CDR3 DNA reads as TGCAGTCACAGTCGGACTACCGCAAATGAGCAGTTCTTC. Protein product: CSHSRTTANEQFF. The V and J genes are TRBV20-1 and TRBJ2-1; possibly TRBD2 for D (6 bases). The CDR3 has 13 residues. The germline V and J ends were trimmed by 8 bases and 7 bases, with 18 bases remaining between them. In germline, CDR1 is DFQATT, CDR2 SNEGSKA (reference sequence).

There are many counts of this clonotype. V gene TRBV29-1 combines with J gene TRBJ2-5, with 11 nucleotides matching TRBD2. The CDR3 is made up of 12 amino acids. The J segment lost 5 bases and the V segment lost 4 bases, leaving 0 bases of the junction unmatched. In germline, CDR1 is SQVTM, CDR2 ANQGSEA. In DNA, the CDR3 is TGCAGCGTTGGACTAGCGGGGGAGACCCAGTACTTC. The encoded protein is CSVGLAGETQYF.

Points on this clonotype: One junction end does not reproduce the germline sequence, and a read error may be involved. V gene TRBV6-1 combines with J gene TRBJ2-3; 8 bases agree with TRBD2. The CDR3 is 15 residues long. Germline CDR1 is MNHNS and CDR2 is SASEGT. The CDR3 nucleotides are TGTGCCAGCAGGGAAGTCGGACTAGCAATAGATACGCAGTATTTT. Translation: CASREVGLAIDTQYF.

V gene TRBV5-1 combines with J gene TRBJ1-2; unclear D gene. Trimming removed 0 bases from V and 8 bases from J, with 14 bases in between. Germline V gene sequence: CDR1 SGHRS, CDR2 YFSETQ. CDR3 length equals 14 residues. The CDR3 sequence: CASSLGDKDAGYTF. CDR3 DNA: TGCGCCAGCAGCTTGGGGGATAAGGATGCCGGCTACACCTTC. The full variable domain, rest sourced from reference TRBV5-1 and TRBJ1-2, is KAGVTQTPRYLIKTRGQQVTLSCSPISGHRSVSWYQQTPGQGLQFLFEYFSETQRNKGNFPGRFSGRQFSNSRSEMNVSTLELGDSALYLCASSLGDKDAGYTFGSGTRLTVV.

The CDR3 nucleotides are TGCGCCAGCAGCCCAGGATCCGGGGAGCTGTTTTTT. Translation gives CASSPGSGELFF. This sequence joins TRBV5-1 and TRBJ2-2; no clear D gene. V lost 4 bases and J 6 bases, leaving 7 bases between the germline ends. From germline, CDR1 is SGHRS and CDR2 YFSETQ. The CDR3 sequence is 12 residues long.

This clonotype was counted only a few times. The chain has TRBV9 and TRBJ2-7; the D gene is possibly TRBD1 (5 bases). Germline V CDR1 and CDR2: SGDLS, YYNGEE. V gave up 0 bases and J gave up 3 bases, with 13 bases separating them. The CDR3 consists of 15 residues. This CDR3 reads CASSVGDRYYYEQYF. The CDR3 DNA reads as TGTGCCAGCAGCGTAGGAGACAGATACTACTACGAGCAGTACTTC.

This sequence joins TRBV5-1 and TRBJ2-5; no reliable D call. Germline CDR1 is SGHRS and CDR2 is YFSETQ. The CDR3 has 12 residues. Deletions cut 3 bases from V and 0 bases from J, with 3 bases between. This CDR3 is CASSSNQETQYF. CDR3 sequence (DNA): TGCGCCAGCAGCTCAAACCAAGAGACCCAGTACTTC. The full variable domain, rest sourced from reference TRBV5-1 and TRBJ2-5, is KAGVTQTPRYLIKTRGQQVTLSCSPISGHRSVSWYQQTPGQGLQFLFEYFSETQRNKGNFPGRFSGRQFSNSRSEMNVSTLELGDSALYLCASSSNQETQYFGPGTRLLVL.

The table lists this clonotype with a few counts. The chain uses TRBV7-9 and TRBJ2-5, with D possibly being TRBD1 or TRBD2 (6 bases each). Trimming removed 5 bases from V and 5 bases from J, with 15 bases in between. The CDR3 is made up of 14 amino acids. CDR1 is SEHNR and CDR2 is FQNEAQ in the germline V gene (reference sequence). The DNA of the CDR3 is TGTGCCAGCAGCCTGGGAGAAGGGGGGGAGACCCAGTACTTC. This translates into CASSLGEGGETQYF.

The chain links TRBV10-2 to TRBJ2-7; 7 bases fit TRBD1. Germline assignment: CDR1 WSHSY and CDR2 SAAADI. The CDR3 is made up of 12 amino acids. Trimming cost V 6 bases and J 5 bases; bases outside gene matches: 4. The CDR3 reads CASRSDRDEQYF. The CDR3 DNA follows: TGCGCCAGCAGATCCGACAGGGACGAGCAGTACTTC.